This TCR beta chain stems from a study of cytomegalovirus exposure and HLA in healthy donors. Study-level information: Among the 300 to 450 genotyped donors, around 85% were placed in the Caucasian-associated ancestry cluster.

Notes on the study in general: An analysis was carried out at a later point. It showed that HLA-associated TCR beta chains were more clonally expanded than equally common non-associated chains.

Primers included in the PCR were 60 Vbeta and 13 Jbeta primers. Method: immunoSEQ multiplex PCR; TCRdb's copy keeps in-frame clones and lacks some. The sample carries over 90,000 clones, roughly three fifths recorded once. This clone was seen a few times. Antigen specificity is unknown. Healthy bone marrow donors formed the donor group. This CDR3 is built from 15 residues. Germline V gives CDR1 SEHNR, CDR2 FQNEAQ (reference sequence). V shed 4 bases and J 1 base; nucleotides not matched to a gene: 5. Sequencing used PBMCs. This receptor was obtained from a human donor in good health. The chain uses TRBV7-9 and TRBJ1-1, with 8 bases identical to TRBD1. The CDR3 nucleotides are TGTGCCAGCAGCTCGTCGACAGGGGCGAACACTGAAGCTTTCTTT. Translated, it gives CASSSSTGANTEAFF.